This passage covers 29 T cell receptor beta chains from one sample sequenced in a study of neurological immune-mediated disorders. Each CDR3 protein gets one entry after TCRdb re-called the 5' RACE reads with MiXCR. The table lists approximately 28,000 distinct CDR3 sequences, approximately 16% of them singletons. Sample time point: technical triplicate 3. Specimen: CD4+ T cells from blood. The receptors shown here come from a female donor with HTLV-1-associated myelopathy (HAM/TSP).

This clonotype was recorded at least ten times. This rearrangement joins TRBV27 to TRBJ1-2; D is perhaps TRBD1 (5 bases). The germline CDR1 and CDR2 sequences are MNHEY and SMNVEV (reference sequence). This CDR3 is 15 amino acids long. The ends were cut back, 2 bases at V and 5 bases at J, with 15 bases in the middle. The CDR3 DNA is TGTGCCAGCAGTTTAGGGGGGGAACGGGGATATGGCTACACCTTC. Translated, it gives CASSLGGERGYGYTF.

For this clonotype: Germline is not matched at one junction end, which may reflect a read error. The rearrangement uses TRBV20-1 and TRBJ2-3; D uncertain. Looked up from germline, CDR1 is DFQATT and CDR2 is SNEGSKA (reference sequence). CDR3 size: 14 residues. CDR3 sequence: CSARGGGSKDTQYF. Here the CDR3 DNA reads TGCAGTGCTAGGGGCGGCGGAAGCAAAGATACACAGTATTTT.

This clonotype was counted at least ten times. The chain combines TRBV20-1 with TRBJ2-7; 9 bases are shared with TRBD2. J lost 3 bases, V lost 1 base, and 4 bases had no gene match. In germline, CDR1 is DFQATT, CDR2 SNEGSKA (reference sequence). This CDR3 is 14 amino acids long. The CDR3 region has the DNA TGCAGTGCTAGAGGGGCGGGAGGGTTCTACGAGCAGTACTTC. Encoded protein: CSARGAGGFYEQYF.

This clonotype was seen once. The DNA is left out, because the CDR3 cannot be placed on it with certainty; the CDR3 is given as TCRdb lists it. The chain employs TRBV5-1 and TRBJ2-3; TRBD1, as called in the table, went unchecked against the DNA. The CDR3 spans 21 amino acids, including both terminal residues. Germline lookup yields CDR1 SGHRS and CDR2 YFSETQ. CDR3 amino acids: CASSFYICSATGDGVPDTQYF.

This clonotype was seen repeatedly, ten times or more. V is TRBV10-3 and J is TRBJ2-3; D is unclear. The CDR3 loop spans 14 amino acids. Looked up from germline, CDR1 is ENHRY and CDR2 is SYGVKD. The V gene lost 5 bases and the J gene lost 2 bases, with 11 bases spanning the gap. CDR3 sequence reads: CAISRTGNTDTQYF. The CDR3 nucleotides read TGTGCCATCAGTCGTACTGGAAACACAGATACGCAGTATTTT.

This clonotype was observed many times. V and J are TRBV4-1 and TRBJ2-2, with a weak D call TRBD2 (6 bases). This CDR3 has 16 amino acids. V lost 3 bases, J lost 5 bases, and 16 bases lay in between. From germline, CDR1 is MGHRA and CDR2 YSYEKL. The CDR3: CASSQGRRDETGELFF. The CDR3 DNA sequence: TGCGCCAGCAGCCAGGGTAGGCGGGATGAGACCGGGGAGCTGTTTTTT.

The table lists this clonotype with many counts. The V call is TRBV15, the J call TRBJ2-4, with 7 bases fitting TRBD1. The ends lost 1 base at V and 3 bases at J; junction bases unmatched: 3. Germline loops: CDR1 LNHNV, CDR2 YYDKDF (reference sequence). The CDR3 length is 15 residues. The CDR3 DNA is TGTGCCACCAGCAGAGCAGACAGGGTCAAAAACATTCAGTACTTC. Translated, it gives CATSRADRVKNIQYF.

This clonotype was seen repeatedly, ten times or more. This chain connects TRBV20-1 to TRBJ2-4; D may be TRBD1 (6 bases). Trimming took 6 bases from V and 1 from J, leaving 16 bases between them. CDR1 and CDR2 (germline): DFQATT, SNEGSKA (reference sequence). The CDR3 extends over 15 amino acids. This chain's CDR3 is CSAVRTDSAKNIQYF. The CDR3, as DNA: TGCAGTGCCGTTCGGACAGACTCGGCCAAAAACATTCAGTACTTC.

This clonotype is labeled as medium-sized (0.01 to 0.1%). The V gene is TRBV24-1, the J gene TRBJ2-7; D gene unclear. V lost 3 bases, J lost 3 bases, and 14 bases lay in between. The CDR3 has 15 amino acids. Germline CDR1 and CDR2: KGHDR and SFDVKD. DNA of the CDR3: TGTGCCACCAGTGATAATAGGGATGGGAACTACGAGCAGTACTTC. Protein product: CATSDNRDGNYEQYF.

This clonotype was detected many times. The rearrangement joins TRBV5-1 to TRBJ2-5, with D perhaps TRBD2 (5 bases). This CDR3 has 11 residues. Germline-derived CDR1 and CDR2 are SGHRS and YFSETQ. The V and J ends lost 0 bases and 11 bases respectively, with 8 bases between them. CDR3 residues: CASSLEEVQYF. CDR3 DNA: TGCGCCAGCAGCTTGGAGGAGGTGCAGTACTTC.

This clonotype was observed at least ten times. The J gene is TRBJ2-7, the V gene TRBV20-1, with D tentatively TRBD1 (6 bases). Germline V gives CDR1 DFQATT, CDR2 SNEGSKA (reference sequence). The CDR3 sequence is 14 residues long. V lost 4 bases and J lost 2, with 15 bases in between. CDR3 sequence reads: CSAKRWDNPYEQYF. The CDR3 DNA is TGCAGTGCTAAACGCTGGGACAACCCCTACGAGCAGTACTTC.

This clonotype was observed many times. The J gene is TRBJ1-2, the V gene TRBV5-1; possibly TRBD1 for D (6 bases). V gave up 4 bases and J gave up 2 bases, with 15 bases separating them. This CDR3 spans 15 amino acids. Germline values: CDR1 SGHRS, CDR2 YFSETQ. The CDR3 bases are TGCGCCAGCAGCCCCCGGAGGGGGGAAAACTATGGCTACACCTTC. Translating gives CASSPRRGENYGYTF.

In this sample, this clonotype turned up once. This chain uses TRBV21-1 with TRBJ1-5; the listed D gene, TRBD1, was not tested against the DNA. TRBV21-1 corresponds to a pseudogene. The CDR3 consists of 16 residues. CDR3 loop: CASSSLRLNRNQPQHF. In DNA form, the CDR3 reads TGTGCCAGCAGCTCCCTGAGACTTAATAGAAATCAGCCCCAGCATTTT.

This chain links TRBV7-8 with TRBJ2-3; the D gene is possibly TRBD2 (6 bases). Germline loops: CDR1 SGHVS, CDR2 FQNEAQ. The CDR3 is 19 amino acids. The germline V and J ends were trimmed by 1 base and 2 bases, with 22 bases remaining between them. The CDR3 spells CASSLGRKLAKFHTDTQYF. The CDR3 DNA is TGTGCCAGCAGCTTAGGAAGGAAGCTAGCGAAATTCCACACAGATACGCAGTATTTT.

The CDR3 nucleotides read TGCGCCAGCACTACAGGGGGCTACGGCACAGATACGCAGTATTTT. Amino acid sequence: CASTTGGYGTDTQYF. V and J are TRBV5-1 and TRBJ2-3; 9 bases align to TRBD1. The CDR3 runs 15 residues. Germline CDR1 SGHRS, CDR2 YFSETQ. Unmatched junction bases numbered 6, after V lost 6 bases and J lost 1 base.

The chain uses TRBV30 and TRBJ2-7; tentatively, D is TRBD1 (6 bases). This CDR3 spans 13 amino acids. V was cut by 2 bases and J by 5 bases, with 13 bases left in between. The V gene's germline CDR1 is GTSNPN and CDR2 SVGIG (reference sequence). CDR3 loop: CAWSSTGPHEQYF. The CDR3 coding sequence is TGTGCCTGGAGTAGTACAGGGCCCCACGAGCAGTACTTC.

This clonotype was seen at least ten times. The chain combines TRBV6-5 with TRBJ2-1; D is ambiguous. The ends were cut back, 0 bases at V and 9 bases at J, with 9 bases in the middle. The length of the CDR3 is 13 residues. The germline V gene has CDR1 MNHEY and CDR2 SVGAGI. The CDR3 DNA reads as TGTGCCAGCAGTTACTCGATAGCTGGTGAGCAGTTCTTC. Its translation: CASSYSIAGEQFF.

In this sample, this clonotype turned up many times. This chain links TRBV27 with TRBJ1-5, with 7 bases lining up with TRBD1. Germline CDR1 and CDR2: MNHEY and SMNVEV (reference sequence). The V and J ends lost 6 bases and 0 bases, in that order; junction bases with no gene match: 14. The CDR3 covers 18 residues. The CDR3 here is CASRKRDRRLNSNQPQHF. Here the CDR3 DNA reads TGTGCCAGCAGAAAAAGGGACAGAAGGCTTAATAGCAATCAGCCCCAGCATTTT.

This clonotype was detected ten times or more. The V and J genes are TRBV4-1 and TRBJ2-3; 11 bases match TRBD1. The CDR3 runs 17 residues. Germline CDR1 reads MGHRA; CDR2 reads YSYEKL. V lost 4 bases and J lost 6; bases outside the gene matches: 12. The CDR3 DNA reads TGCGCCAGCAGCCCTCAACCGGGACAGGGGGTGTTGGATACGCAGTATTTT. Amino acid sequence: CASSPQPGQGVLDTQYF.

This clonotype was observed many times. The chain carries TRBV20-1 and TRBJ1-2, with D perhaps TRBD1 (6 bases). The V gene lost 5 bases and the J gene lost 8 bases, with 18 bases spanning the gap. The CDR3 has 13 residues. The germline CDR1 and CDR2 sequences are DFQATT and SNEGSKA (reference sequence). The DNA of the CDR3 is TGCAGTGCTCCTATACCCATAGGGGGGGGCTACACCTTC. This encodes CSAPIPIGGGYTF.

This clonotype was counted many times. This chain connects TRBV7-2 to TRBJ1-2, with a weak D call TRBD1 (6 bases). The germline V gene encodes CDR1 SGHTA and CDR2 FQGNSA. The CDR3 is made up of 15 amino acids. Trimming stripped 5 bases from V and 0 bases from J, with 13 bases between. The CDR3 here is CASSVGGNSNYGYTF. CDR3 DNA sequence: TGTGCCAGCAGCGTAGGGGGGAACTCTAACTATGGCTACACCTTC.

CDR3 bases: TGCGCCAGCAGCTTGACTAGCGGGAAATACAATTATCAGTTCTTC. Its protein product is CASSLTSGKYNYQFF. The J gene is TRBJ2-1, the V gene TRBV5-1; 10 bases are a match to TRBD2. V gave up 1 base and J gave up 13 bases; unmatched junction bases: 11. Germline V gene lookup returns CDR1 SGHRS and CDR2 YFSETQ. This CDR3 contains 15 residues.

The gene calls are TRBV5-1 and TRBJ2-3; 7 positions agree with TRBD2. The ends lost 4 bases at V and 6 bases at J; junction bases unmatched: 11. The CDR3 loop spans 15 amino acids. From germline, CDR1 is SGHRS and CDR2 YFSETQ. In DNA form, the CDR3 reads TGCGCCAGCAGCGATCCTGGACTAGTAACTGATACGCAGTATTTT. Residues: CASSDPGLVTDTQYF.

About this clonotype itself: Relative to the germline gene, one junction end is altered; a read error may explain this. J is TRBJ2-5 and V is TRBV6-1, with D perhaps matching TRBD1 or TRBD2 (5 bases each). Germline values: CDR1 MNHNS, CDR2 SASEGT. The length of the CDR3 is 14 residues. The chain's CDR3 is CVSSEGDSWETQYF. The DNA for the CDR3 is TGTGTCAGCAGTGAGGGTGACAGTTGGGAGACCCAATACTTC.

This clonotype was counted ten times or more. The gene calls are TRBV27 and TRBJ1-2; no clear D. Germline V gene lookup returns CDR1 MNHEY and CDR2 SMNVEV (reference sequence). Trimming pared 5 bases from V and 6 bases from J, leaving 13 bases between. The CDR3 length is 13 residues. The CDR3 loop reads CASSDPSRHGYTF. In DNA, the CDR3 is TGTGCCAGCAGTGACCCCTCCAGACATGGCTACACCTTC.

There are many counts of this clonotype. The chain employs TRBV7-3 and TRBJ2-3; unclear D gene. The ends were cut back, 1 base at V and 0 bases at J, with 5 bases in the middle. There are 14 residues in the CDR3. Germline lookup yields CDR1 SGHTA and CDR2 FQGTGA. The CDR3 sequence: CASSLIPSTDTQYF. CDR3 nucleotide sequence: TGTGCCAGCAGCTTAATCCCCAGCACAGATACGCAGTATTTT.

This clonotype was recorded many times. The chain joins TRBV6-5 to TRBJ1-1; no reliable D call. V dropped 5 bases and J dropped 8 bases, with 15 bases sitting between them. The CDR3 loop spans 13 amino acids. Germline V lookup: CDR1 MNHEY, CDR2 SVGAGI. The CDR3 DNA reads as TGTGCCAGCAGTCTCGACGGAAGGCCGGAAGCTTTCTTT. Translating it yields CASSLDGRPEAFF.

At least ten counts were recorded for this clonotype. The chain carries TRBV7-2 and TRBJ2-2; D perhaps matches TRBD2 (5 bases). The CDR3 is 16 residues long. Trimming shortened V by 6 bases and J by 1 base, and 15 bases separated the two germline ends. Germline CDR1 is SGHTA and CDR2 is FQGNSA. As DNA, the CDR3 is TGTGCCAGCAGAGGACTGGGAACCGGGAACACCGGGGAGCTGTTTTTT. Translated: CASRGLGTGNTGELFF.

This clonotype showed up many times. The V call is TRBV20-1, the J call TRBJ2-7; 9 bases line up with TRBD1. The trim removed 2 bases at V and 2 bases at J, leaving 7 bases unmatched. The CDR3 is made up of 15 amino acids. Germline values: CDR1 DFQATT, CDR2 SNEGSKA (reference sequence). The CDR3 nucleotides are TGCAGTGCTAGACCACGGACAGGGGATACCTACGAGCAGTACTTC. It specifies CSARPRTGDTYEQYF.